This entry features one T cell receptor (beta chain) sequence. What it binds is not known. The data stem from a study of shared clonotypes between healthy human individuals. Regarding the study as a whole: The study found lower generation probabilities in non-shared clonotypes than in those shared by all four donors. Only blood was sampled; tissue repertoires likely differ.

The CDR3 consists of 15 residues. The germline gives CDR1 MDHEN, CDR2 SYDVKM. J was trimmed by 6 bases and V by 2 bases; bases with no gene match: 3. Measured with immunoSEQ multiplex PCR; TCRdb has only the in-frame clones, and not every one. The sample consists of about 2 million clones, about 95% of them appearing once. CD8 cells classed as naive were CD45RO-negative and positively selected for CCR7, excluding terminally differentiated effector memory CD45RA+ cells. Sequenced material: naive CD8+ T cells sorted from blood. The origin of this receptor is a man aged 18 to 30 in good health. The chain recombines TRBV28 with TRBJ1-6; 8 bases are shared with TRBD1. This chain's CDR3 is CASSLGRGLNSPLHF. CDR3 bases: TGTGCCAGCAGTTTAGGCAGGGGGCTTAATTCACCCCTCCACTTT.